This T cell receptor (beta chain) was documented in a study of liver allograft versus peripheral blood T cells. Study overall: Repertoires of T cell receptors in transplanted livers were compared with recipients' peripheral blood repertoires.

To note about this clonotype: Its specificity is unknown.

MiXCR, run by TCRdb on the reads, gives a single entry per CDR3 protein. The sample lists some 9,000 distinct CDR3 sequences, about a sixth occurring once. Findings and caveats of the study: Peripheral blood T cell receptor repertoires reportedly differed from those found within liver allografts.

Trimming pared 2 bases from V and 5 bases from J, leaving 8 bases between. The CDR3 covers 13 residues. Germline V gene data show CDR1 as SGHRS and CDR2 as YFSETQ. The receptor comes from a human patient who had a liver transplant. These T cells may partly come from the graft donor. The chain links TRBV5-1 to TRBJ2-1; D is unresolved. DNA of the CDR3: TGCGCCAGCAGCTTCTCCGGAGACAATGAGCAGTTCTTC. Translated, it gives CASSFSGDNEQFF.